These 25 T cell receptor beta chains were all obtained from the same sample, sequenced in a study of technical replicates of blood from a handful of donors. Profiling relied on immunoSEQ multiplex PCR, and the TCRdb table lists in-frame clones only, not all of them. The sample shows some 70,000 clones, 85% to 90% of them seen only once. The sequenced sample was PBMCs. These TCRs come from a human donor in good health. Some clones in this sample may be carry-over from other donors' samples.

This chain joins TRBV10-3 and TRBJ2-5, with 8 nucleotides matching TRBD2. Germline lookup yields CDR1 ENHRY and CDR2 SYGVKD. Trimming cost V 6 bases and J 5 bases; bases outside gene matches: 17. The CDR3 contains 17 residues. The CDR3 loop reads CAIRGLLGGRPGETQYF. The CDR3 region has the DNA TGTGCCATCAGGGGCCTTTTAGGCGGGAGGCCGGGGGAGACCCAGTACTTC.

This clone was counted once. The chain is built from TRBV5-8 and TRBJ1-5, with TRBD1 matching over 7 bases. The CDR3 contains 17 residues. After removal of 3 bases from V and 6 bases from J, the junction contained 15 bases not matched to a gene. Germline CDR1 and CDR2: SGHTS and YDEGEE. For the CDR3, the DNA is TGTGCCAGCAGCTACGGGGACAGCCAGGGAAGTCGTCAGCCCCAGCATTTT. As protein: CASSYGDSQGSRQPQHF.

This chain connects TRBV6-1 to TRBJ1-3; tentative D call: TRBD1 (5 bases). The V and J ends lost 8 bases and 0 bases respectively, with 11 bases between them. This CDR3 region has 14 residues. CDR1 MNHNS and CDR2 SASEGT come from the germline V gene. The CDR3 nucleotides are TGTGCCAGCTCGACAGCCAGCTCTGGAAACACCATATATTTT. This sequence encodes CASSTASSGNTIYF.

The CDR3 reads CASSTGGSGGRKGRYEQYF. The CDR3 DNA reads TGTGCCAGCAGCACCGGGGGTAGCGGGGGGCGCAAAGGCCGTTACGAGCAGTACTTC. The chain combines TRBV5-4 with TRBJ2-7; 10 bases line up with TRBD2. This CDR3 has 19 amino acids. The germline V gene encodes CDR1 SGHNT and CDR2 YYREEE (reference sequence). Unmatched junction bases numbered 20, after V lost 4 bases and J lost 4 bases.

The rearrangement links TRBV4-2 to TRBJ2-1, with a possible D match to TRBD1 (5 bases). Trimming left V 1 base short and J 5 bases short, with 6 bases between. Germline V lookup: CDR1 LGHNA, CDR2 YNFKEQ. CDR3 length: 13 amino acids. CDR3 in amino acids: CASSQGTNNEQFF. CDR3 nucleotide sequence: TGTGCCAGCAGCCAAGGGACAAACAATGAGCAGTTCTTC.

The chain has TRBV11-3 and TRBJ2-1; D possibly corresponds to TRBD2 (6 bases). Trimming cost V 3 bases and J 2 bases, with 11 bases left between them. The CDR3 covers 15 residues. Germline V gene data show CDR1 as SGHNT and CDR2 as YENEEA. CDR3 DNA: TGTGCCAGCAGCTTGGGCGGGAACCCCTACAATGAGCAGTTCTTC. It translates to CASSLGGNPYNEQFF. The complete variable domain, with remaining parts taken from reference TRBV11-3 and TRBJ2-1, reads EAGVVQSPRYKIIEKKQPVAFWCNPISGHNTLYWYLQNLGQGPELLIRYENEEAVDDSQLPKDRFSAERLKGVDSTLKIQPAELGDSAVYLCASSLGGNPYNEQFFGPGTRLTVL.

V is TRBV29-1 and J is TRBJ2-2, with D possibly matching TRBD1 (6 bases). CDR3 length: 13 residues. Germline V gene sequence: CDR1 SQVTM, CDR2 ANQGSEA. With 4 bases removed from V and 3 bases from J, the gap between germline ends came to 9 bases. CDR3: CSVGGPDTGELFF. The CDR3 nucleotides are TGCAGCGTTGGGGGGCCGGACACCGGGGAGCTGTTTTTT.

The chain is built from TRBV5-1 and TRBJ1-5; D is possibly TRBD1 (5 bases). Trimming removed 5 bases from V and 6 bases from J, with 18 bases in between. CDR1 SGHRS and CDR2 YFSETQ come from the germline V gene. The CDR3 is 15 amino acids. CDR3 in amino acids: CASSSGPGQGQPQHF. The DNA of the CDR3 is TGCGCCAGCAGTTCGGGCCCGGGCCAGGGTCAGCCCCAGCATTTT. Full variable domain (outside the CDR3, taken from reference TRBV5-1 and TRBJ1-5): KAGVTQTPRYLIKTRGQQVTLSCSPISGHRSVSWYQQTPGQGLQFLFEYFSETQRNKGNFPGRFSGRQFSNSRSEMNVSTLELGDSALYLCASSSGPGQGQPQHFGDGTRLSIL.

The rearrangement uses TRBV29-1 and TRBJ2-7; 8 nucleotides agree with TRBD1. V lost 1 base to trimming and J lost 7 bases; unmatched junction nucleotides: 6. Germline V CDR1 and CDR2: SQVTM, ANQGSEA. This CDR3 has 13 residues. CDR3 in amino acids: CSVEAARGREQYF. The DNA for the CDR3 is TGCAGCGTTGAAGCTGCCAGGGGGCGGGAGCAGTACTTC.

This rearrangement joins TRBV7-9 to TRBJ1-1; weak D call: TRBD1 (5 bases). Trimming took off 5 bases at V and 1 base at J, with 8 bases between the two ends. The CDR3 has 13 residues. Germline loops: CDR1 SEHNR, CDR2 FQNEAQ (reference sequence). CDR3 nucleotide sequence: TGTGCCAGCAGCCAACAGGAGAACACTGAAGCTTTCTTT. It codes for CASSQQENTEAFF.

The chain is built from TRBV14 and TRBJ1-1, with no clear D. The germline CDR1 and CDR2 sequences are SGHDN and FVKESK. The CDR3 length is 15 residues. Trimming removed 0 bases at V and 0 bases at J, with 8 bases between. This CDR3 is CASSQDWPVNTEAFF. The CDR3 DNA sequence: TGTGCCAGCAGCCAAGATTGGCCCGTGAACACTGAAGCTTTCTTT.

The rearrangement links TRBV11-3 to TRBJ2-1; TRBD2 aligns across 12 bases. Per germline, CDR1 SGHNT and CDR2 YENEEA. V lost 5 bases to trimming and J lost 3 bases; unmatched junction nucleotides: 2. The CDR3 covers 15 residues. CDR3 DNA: TGTGCCAGCAGCCGGACTAGCGGGGACTACAATGAGCAGTTCTTC. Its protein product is CASSRTSGDYNEQFF. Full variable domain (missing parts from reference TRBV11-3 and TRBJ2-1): EAGVVQSPRYKIIEKKQPVAFWCNPISGHNTLYWYLQNLGQGPELLIRYENEEAVDDSQLPKDRFSAERLKGVDSTLKIQPAELGDSAVYLCASSRTSGDYNEQFFGPGTRLTVL.

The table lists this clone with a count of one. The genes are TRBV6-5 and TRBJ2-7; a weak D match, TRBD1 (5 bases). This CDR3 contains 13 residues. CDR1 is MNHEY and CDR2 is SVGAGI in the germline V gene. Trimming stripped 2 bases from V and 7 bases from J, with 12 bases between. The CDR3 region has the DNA TGTGCCAGCAGTTACCGGACACCAGGAGAGCAGTACTTC. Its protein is CASSYRTPGEQYF.

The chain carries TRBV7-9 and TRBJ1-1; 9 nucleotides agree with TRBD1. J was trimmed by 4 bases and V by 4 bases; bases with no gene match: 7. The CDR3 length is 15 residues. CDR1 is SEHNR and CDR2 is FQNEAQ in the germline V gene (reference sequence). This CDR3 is CASSYDRGSSTEAFF. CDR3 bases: TGTGCCAGCAGCTATGACAGGGGGTCCTCCACTGAAGCTTTCTTT.

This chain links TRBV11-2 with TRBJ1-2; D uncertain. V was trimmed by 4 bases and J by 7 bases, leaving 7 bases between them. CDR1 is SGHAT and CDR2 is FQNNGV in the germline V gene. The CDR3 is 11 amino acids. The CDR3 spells CASSSSGGYTF. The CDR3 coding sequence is TGTGCCAGCAGCTCATCGGGTGGCTACACCTTC.

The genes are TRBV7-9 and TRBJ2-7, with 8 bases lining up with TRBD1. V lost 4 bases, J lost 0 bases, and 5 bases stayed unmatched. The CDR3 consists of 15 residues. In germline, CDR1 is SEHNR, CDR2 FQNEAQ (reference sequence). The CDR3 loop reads CASSSWDRSSYEQYF. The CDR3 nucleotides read TGTGCCAGCAGCTCTTGGGACAGGAGCTCCTACGAGCAGTACTTC.

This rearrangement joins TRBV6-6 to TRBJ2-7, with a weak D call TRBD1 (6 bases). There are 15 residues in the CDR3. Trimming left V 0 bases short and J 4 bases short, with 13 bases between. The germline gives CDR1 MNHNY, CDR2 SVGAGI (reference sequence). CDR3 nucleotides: TGTGCCAGCAGTTACTCAGGGCAGGGGTGGTACGAGCAGTACTTC. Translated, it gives CASSYSGQGWYEQYF.

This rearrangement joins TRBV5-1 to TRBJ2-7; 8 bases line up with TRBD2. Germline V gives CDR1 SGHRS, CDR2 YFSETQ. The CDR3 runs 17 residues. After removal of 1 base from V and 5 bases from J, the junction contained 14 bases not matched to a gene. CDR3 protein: CASSLTVLGGESNEQYF. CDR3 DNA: TGCGCCAGCAGCTTGACGGTCCTCGGGGGGGAATCCAACGAGCAGTACTTC.

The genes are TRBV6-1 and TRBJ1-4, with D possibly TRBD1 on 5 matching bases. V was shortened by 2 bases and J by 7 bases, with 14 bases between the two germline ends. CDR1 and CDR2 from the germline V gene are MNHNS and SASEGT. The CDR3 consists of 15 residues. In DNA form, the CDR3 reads TGTGCCAGCAGTGAACAGGGCTTGCGTGGTGAAAAACTGTTTTTT. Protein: CASSEQGLRGEKLFF.

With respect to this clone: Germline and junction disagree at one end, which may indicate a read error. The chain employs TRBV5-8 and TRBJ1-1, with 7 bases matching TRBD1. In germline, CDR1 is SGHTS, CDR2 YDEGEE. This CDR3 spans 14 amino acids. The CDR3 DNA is TGTGCCAGCAGCTGGGACCCGGCCCGGACAGGCGGTAATTTT. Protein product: CASSWDPARTGGNF. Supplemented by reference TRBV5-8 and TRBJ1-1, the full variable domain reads EAGVTQSPTHLIKTRGQQATLRCSPISGHTSVYWYQQALGLGLQFLLWYDEGEERNRGNFPPRFSGRQFPNYSSELNVNALELEDSALYLCASSWDPARTGGNFGQGTRLTVV.

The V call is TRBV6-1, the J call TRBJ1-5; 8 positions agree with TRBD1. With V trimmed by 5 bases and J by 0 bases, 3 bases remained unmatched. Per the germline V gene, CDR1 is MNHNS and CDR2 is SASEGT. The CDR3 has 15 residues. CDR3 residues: CASSRTGNSNQPQHF. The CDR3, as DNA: TGTGCCAGCAGTAGGACAGGGAATAGCAATCAGCCCCAGCATTTT.

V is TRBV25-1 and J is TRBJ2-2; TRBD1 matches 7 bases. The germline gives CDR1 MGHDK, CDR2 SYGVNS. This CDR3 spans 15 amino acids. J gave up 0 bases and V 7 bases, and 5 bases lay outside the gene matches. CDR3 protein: CASTRDSSNTGELFF. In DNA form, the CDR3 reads TGTGCCAGCACCCGGGACAGCTCGAACACCGGGGAGCTGTTTTTT. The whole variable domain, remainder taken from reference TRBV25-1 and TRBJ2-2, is EADIYQTPRYLVIGTGKKITLECSQTMGHDKMYWYQQDPGMELHLIHYSYGVNSTEKGDLSSESTVSRIRTEHFPLTLESARPSHTSQYLCASTRDSSNTGELFFGEGSRLTVL.

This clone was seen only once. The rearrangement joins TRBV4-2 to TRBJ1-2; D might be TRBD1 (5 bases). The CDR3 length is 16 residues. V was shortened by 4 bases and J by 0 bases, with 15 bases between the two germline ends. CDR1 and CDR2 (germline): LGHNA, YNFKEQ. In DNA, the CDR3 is TGTGCCAGCAGCCGATCCCCCCAGGGTACTAACTATGGCTACACCTTC. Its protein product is CASSRSPQGTNYGYTF.

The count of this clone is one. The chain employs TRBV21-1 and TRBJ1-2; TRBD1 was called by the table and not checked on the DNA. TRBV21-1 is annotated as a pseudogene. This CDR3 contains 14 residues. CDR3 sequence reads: CASSKATGSYGYTF. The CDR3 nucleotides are TGTGCCAGCAGCAAAGCCACAGGGAGCTATGGCTACACCTTC.

The CDR3 coding sequence is TGTGCCAGCAGCTTGACAGGGAAACAGCAGTACTTC. Translated: CASSLTGKQQYF. J is TRBJ2-7 and V is TRBV5-6; possibly TRBD1 for D (6 bases). V was clipped by 1 base and J by 8 bases, with 10 bases between them. The germline CDR1 and CDR2 sequences are SGHDT and YYEEEE. This CDR3 is built from 12 residues.